What follows are 13 T cell receptor beta chains derived from one specimen sequenced in a study of blood T cell repertoires in COVID-19. This table comes from immunoSEQ multiplex PCR, and its TCRdb copy is limited to in-frame clones, with some not included. The sample yields about 180,000 clones, approximately 89% seen once. Material: peripheral blood. Receptors originate from a man aged 40-49 years with active or convalescent COVID-19.

The chain recombines TRBV28 with TRBJ1-2; D possibly corresponds to TRBD1 (6 bases). Germline V CDR1 and CDR2: MDHEN, SYDVKM. V was shortened by 3 bases and J by 3 bases, with 14 bases between the two germline ends. The CDR3 has 15 residues. Here the CDR3 reads CASSFQGGDYYGYTF. DNA of the CDR3: TGTGCCAGCAGTTTTCAAGGGGGGGACTACTATGGCTACACCTTC.

This clone was picked up many times. The chain carries TRBV7-9 and TRBJ1-5, with D tentatively TRBD1 (6 bases). Germline-derived CDR1 and CDR2 are SEHNR and FQNEAQ (reference sequence). V shed 5 bases and J shed 5 bases, with 16 bases lying between them. The CDR3 spans 15 residues. CDR3 sequence reads: CASSPWGGGDQPQHF. DNA of the CDR3: TGTGCCAGCAGCCCCTGGGGGGGCGGAGATCAGCCCCAGCATTTT.

The rearrangement links TRBV3-1 (or the pseudogene TRBV3-2) to TRBJ1-1; 9 nucleotides agree with TRBD1. J was trimmed by 4 bases and V by 0 bases; bases with no gene match: 9. There are 17 residues in the CDR3. Germline V CDR1 and CDR2: LGHDT, YNNKEL (reference sequence). The CDR3 loop is CASSQDRQTGGPTEAFF. The CDR3 DNA is TGTGCCAGCAGCCAAGACCGCCAGACAGGGGGTCCCACTGAAGCTTTCTTT.

The chain employs TRBV11-2 and TRBJ2-1; D is uncertain. Germline CDR1 SGHAT, CDR2 FQNNGV. This CDR3 comprises 11 residues. Deletions cut 1 base from V and 8 bases from J, with 3 bases between. DNA for the CDR3: TGTGCCAGCAGCTTAGCTCATGAGCAGTTCTTC. Amino acids: CASSLAHEQFF.

The chain has TRBV4-1 and TRBJ1-1, with 9 bases lining up with TRBD1. The germline CDR1 and CDR2 sequences are MGHRA and YSYEKL. V trimming: 4 bases; J trimming: 3 bases; junction bases outside the gene matches: 6. This CDR3 spans 15 amino acids. The DNA of the CDR3 is TGCGCCAGCAGCCTGGGACAGGGCTGGGACACTGAAGCTTTCTTT. Its translation: CASSLGQGWDTEAFF.

This chain connects TRBV14 to TRBJ1-2, with TRBD1 identical over 7 bases. Unmatched junction bases numbered 6, after V lost 3 bases and J lost 8 bases. The CDR3 totals 13 residues. Germline-derived CDR1 and CDR2 are SGHDN and FVKESK. CDR3 in amino acids: CASSHEGGGGYTF. The CDR3, as DNA: TGTGCCAGCAGCCATGAAGGGGGCGGGGGCTACACCTTC. Using reference TRBV14 and TRBJ1-2 for the parts outside the CDR3, the full variable domain is EAGVTQFPSHSVIEKGQTVTLRCDPISGHDNLYWYRRVMGKEIKFLLHFVKESKQDESGMPNNRFLAERTGGTYSTLKVQPAELEDSGVYFCASSHEGGGGYTFGSGTRLTVV.

This rearrangement joins TRBV21-1 to TRBJ1-1; TRBD1 is the table's D call and was not checked against the DNA. TRBV21-1 is labeled a pseudogene. The CDR3 loop spans 16 amino acids. Written as DNA, the CDR3 is TGTGCCAGCAGCAAAGCTGGCAGGGGCAATGGCACTGAAGCTTTCTTT. Amino acids: CASSKAGRGNGTEAFF.

The chain is built from TRBV30 and TRBJ2-1; D possibly corresponds to TRBD1 (6 bases). The CDR3 loop spans 13 amino acids. CDR1 and CDR2 from the germline V gene are GTSNPN and SVGIG (reference sequence). Deletions cut 2 bases from V and 9 bases from J, with 14 bases between. DNA for the CDR3: TGTGCCTGGAGTTTTACAGGGATTAGTGAGCAGTTCTTC. Its translation is CAWSFTGISEQFF.

This chain joins TRBV7-9 and TRBJ1-1, with D possibly being TRBD1 (5 bases). The V end was cut by 1 base, the J end by 1 base, with 10 bases between. The CDR3 loop spans 15 amino acids. Germline CDR1 is SEHNR and CDR2 is FQNEAQ (reference sequence). The CDR3 DNA is TGTGCCAGCAGCTTAGTTCAGGGTTCGAACACTGAAGCTTTCTTT. As protein: CASSLVQGSNTEAFF.

The chain is built from TRBV3-1 (or the pseudogene TRBV3-2) and TRBJ1-3; tentatively, D is TRBD1 (6 bases). The CDR3 sequence is 15 residues long. Trimming took off 2 bases at V and 4 bases at J, with 12 bases between the two ends. Germline loops: CDR1 LGHDT, CDR2 YNNKEL (reference sequence). The CDR3 protein is CASSQSGTTGNTIYF. The CDR3 DNA reads as TGTGCCAGCAGCCAATCCGGGACAACAGGAAACACCATATATTTT.

The chain carries TRBV6-1 and TRBJ1-5; possibly TRBD1 for D (6 bases). The CDR3 contains 15 residues. The V gene lost 2 bases and the J gene lost 7 bases, with 15 bases spanning the gap. Germline V gives CDR1 MNHNS, CDR2 SASEGT. CDR3 amino acids: CASSETLPRGQPQHF. The CDR3 DNA is TGTGCCAGCAGTGAAACGCTCCCCAGGGGACAGCCCCAGCATTTT.

This chain connects TRBV10-3 to TRBJ1-5; the D is unclear. V dropped 10 bases and J dropped 3 bases, with 16 bases sitting between them. The CDR3 is 14 residues long. CDR1 and CDR2 from the germline V gene are ENHRY and SYGVKD. The CDR3: CATPDREINQPQHF. The DNA for the CDR3 is TGTGCCACCCCCGACCGGGAAATCAATCAGCCCCAGCATTTT.

The chain combines TRBV19 with TRBJ1-1, with D uncertain. The germline CDR1 and CDR2 sequences are LNHDA and SQIVND (reference sequence). The CDR3 has 13 amino acids. The ends were cut back, 7 bases at V and 4 bases at J, with 13 bases in the middle. The CDR3 DNA sequence: TGTGCCAGTACCCCCCACCGGGGCACTGAAGCTTTCTTT. Its protein product is CASTPHRGTEAFF. Variable domain in full (rest from reference TRBV19 and TRBJ1-1): DGGITQSPKYLFRKEGQNVTLSCEQNLNHDAMYWYRQDPGQGLRLIYYSQIVNDFQKGDIAEGYSVSREKKESFPLTVTSAQKNPTAFYLCASTPHRGTEAFFGQGTRLTVV.